This record covers a single T cell receptor (beta chain). These data originate in a study of blood T cell repertoires in COVID-19. Some clones are missing from TCRdb's copy, which holds only in-frame ones; the method was immunoSEQ multiplex PCR. The sample lists 380,000 or so clones, over 75% occurring once. The CDR3 runs 14 residues. V lost 1 base, J lost 8 bases, and 12 bases lay in between. From germline, CDR1 is SGHKS and CDR2 YYEKEE (reference sequence). The receptor comes from a woman aged 40-49 years with acute COVID-19. The sequencing sample was made of PBMCs or T cells enriched from blood (not recorded which). This chain connects TRBV5-5 to TRBJ1-4; a weak D match, TRBD1 (5 bases). DNA of the CDR3: TGTGCCAGCAGCTTGTACGGGGGAAGGGAAAAACTGTTTTTT. This sequence encodes CASSLYGGREKLFF.